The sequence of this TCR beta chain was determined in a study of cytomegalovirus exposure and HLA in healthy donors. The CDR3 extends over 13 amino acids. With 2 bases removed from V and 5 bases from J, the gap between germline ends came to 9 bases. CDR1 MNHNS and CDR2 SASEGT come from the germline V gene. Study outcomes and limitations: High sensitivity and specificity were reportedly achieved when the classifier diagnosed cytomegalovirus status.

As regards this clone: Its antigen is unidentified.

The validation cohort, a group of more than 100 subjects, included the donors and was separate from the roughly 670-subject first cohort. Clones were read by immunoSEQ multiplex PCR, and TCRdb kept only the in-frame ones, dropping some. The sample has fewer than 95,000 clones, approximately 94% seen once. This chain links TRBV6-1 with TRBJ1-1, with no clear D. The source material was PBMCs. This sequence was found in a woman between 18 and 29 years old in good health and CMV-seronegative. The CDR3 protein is CASSESRRTEAFF. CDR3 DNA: TGTGCCAGCAGTGAATCCCGGCGGACTGAAGCTTTCTTT.